Shown below are 30 T cell receptor beta chains from a single sample sequenced in a study of CD8 T cells in ankylosing spondylitis. From the 5' RACE reads, TCRdb called clonotypes with MiXCR, one entry per CDR3 protein. Among 650,000 to 800,000 distinct CDR3 sequences listed, 15% to 20% were seen once. Study results and caveats: Among TCR beta sequences, a motif of eight highly homologous variants appeared characteristic of ankylosing spondylitis blood.

No antigens are known for them. Material: blood, either unsorted or a sorted T cell fraction (not recorded which). These TCRs come from a male donor with ankylosing spondylitis.

This clonotype was detected a few times. The chain carries TRBV29-1 and TRBJ2-3; unclear D gene. This CDR3 is 14 amino acids long. The germline gives CDR1 SQVTM, CDR2 ANQGSEA. Trimming shortened V by 6 bases and J by 0 bases, and 13 bases separated the two germline ends. Written as DNA, the CDR3 is TGCAGCGTCTCCAGTCACCTTAGCACAGATACGCAGTATTTT. It is translated as CSVSSHLSTDTQYF.

This sequence joins TRBV20-1 and TRBJ2-1; a weak D match, TRBD2 (6 bases). Germline lookup yields CDR1 DFQATT and CDR2 SNEGSKA (reference sequence). Trimming left V 8 bases short and J 8 bases short, with 19 bases between. The CDR3 totals 13 residues. The CDR3 is CSLRDGSLDEQFF. CDR3 bases: TGCAGTCTCCGGGACGGGAGCCTCGATGAGCAGTTCTTC.

The chain is built from TRBV5-1 and TRBJ1-1; a possible D gene is TRBD1 (5 bases). Between the trimmed V and J ends, which lost 4 bases and 3 bases, there was a span of 19 bases. Germline CDR1 and CDR2: SGHRS and YFSETQ. This CDR3 spans 16 amino acids. In nucleotides, the CDR3 is TGCGCCAGCAGCCCCCCGGTCGGGGCAGGGTACACTGAAGCTTTCTTT. This encodes CASSPPVGAGYTEAFF.

In this sample, this clonotype turned up a few times. The chain joins TRBV28 to TRBJ1-1; D gene unclear. The CDR3 consists of 13 residues. Germline assignment: CDR1 MDHEN and CDR2 SYDVKM. V was cut by 8 bases and J by 4 bases, with 14 bases left in between. The chain's CDR3 is CASALSPSTEAFF. The CDR3 DNA reads TGTGCCAGCGCCTTGTCCCCGTCCACTGAAGCTTTCTTT.

The J gene is TRBJ2-5, the V gene TRBV5-5; 7 nucleotides agree with TRBD2. This CDR3 spans 15 amino acids. Germline CDR1 SGHKS, CDR2 YYEKEE (reference sequence). V was pared by 2 bases and J by 5 bases, with 9 bases of the junction left unmatched. The CDR3 bases are TGTGCCAGCAGCTTCCTAGCGGCCCCCTCGGAGACCCAGTACTTC. It yields the protein CASSFLAAPSETQYF.

V and J are TRBV20-1 and TRBJ2-7; TRBD1 might be the D (5 bases). The CDR3 contains 11 residues. Between the trimmed V and J ends, which lost 2 bases and 12 bases, there was a span of 14 bases. The germline V gene has CDR1 DFQATT and CDR2 SNEGSKA (reference sequence). The CDR3 loop reads CSARSRGRMYF. CDR3 sequence (DNA): TGCAGTGCTAGAAGTAGGGGTCGGATGTACTTC.

The chain uses TRBV4-3 and TRBJ2-7; no clear D gene. CDR3 length equals 14 residues. Between the trimmed V and J ends, which lost 4 bases and 2 bases, there was a span of 12 bases. Germline V CDR1 and CDR2: LGHNA, YSLEER. Written as DNA, the CDR3 is TGCGCCAGCAGCCCGCAGGAAAATCCCTACGAGCAGTACTTC. This translates into CASSPQENPYEQYF.

This clonotype has a handful of counts. The rearrangement links TRBV12-3 or TRBV12-4 to TRBJ2-7; D is perhaps TRBD1 (6 bases). This CDR3 is 15 amino acids long. V gave up 4 bases and J gave up 3 bases, with 16 bases separating them. The CDR3 nucleotides read TGTGCCAGCAGTTCACAGGGTGTGAGGGGCTACGAGCAGTACTTC. As protein: CASSSQGVRGYEQYF.

V is TRBV7-9 and J is TRBJ2-1; TRBD1 matches at 11 bases. The CDR3 length is 15 residues. Germline CDR1 and CDR2: SEHNR and FQNEAQ (reference sequence). V was pared by 6 bases and J by 7 bases, with 8 bases of the junction left unmatched. In DNA form, the CDR3 reads TGTGCCAGCAGGGAGGACAGGGGGCTGGGGAATGAGCAGTTCTTC. Its protein product is CASREDRGLGNEQFF.

The chain couples TRBV5-6 to TRBJ1-2; 7 bases map to TRBD1. The CDR3 covers 15 residues. J was trimmed by 1 base and V by 3 bases; bases with no gene match: 6. The germline V gene encodes CDR1 SGHDT and CDR2 YYEEEE. The CDR3 bases are TGTGCCAGCAGCTCGTTGACAGGGAATAACTATGGCTACACCTTC. Amino acids: CASSSLTGNNYGYTF.

CDR3 coding DNA: TGTGCCAGCAGTAAGCCCATACTTTCTACTAGTACAGATACGCAGTATTTT. It is translated as CASSKPILSTSTDTQYF. This chain connects TRBV28 to TRBJ2-3; a weak D match, TRBD2 (5 bases). The germline gives CDR1 MDHEN, CDR2 SYDVKM. Trimming took off 5 bases at V and 3 bases at J, with 21 bases between the two ends. The CDR3 runs to 17 residues.

This clonotype was found many times. This chain connects TRBV5-1 to TRBJ1-2; no definite D call. The CDR3 is made up of 15 amino acids. The V end was cut by 0 bases, the J end by 3 bases, with 12 bases between. The germline V gene has CDR1 SGHRS and CDR2 YFSETQ. The CDR3 reads CASSLAGGLDYGYTF. The DNA of the CDR3 is TGCGCCAGCAGCTTGGCTGGAGGGTTGGACTATGGCTACACCTTC.

CDR3 loop: CASSPSEGGELFF. In nucleotides, the CDR3 is TGTGCCAGCAGCCCCTCCGAGGGCGGGGAGCTGTTTTTT. The chain links TRBV12-3 or TRBV12-4 to TRBJ2-2, with D perhaps matching TRBD2 (5 bases). V gave up 6 bases and J gave up 7 bases, with 12 bases separating them. The CDR3 is made up of 13 amino acids.

The genes are TRBV28 and TRBJ2-7, with TRBD1 matching 9 bases. The ends lost 6 bases at V and 3 bases at J; junction bases unmatched: 9. Germline V lookup: CDR1 MDHEN, CDR2 SYDVKM. CDR3 length equals 15 residues. CDR3 coding DNA: TGTGCCAGCAGGGGCTCGGGACAGGGATTCTACGAGCAGTACTTC. Its translation is CASRGSGQGFYEQYF.

The rearrangement joins TRBV6-2 or TRBV6-3 to TRBJ1-2, with TRBD1 as a possible D gene (5 bases). The V end lost 5 bases, the J end lost 4 bases, and 17 bases lay between the germline ends. The CDR3 has 15 amino acids. The germline V gene encodes CDR1 MNHEY and CDR2 SVGEGT. The CDR3 sequence: CASSTSRGNLYGYTF. In nucleotides, the CDR3 is TGTGCCAGCAGTACCTCCCGGGGGAATCTCTATGGCTACACCTTC.

V is TRBV29-1 and J is TRBJ2-7, with 9 positions matching TRBD1. V gave up 4 bases and J gave up 6 bases; unmatched junction bases: 4. The V gene's germline CDR1 is SQVTM and CDR2 ANQGSEA. The CDR3 covers 12 residues. Here the CDR3 reads CSVGDRVAEQYF. CDR3 coding DNA: TGCAGCGTTGGGGACAGGGTTGCCGAGCAGTACTTC.

This clonotype was counted at least ten times. This chain links TRBV5-1 with TRBJ2-5, with 9 positions matching TRBD1. The CDR3 runs to 15 residues. The V gene end was trimmed by 4 bases and the J gene end by 5 bases; junction bases not matched to a gene: 9. The germline V gene encodes CDR1 SGHRS and CDR2 YFSETQ. Here the CDR3 reads CASSKGTGSGETQYF. CDR3 coding DNA: TGCGCCAGCAGCAAGGGGACAGGGAGCGGTGAGACCCAGTACTTC. The variable domain in full, completed from reference TRBV5-1 and TRBJ2-5, reads KAGVTQTPRYLIKTRGQQVTLSCSPISGHRSVSWYQQTPGQGLQFLFEYFSETQRNKGNFPGRFSGRQFSNSRSEMNVSTLELGDSALYLCASSKGTGSGETQYFGPGTRLLVL.

The V call is TRBV10-3, the J call TRBJ2-7; TRBD1 matches 9 bases. This CDR3 region has 13 residues. Germline V lookup: CDR1 ENHRY, CDR2 SYGVKD. V shed 10 bases, J shed 6 bases, and the junction held 10 bases outside the gene matches. CDR3 protein: CARGRDRESEQYF. CDR3 DNA: TGTGCCAGAGGCAGGGACAGGGAAAGCGAGCAGTACTTC.

This clonotype was observed a handful of times. The genes are TRBV7-2 and TRBJ1-6; D possibly corresponds to TRBD1 (5 bases). Trimming pared 5 bases from V and 4 bases from J, leaving 12 bases between. Germline CDR1 reads SGHTA; CDR2 reads FQGNSA. The CDR3 has 15 amino acids. CDR3 DNA: TGTGCCAGCAGCCAAGGGTGGGGGTATAATTCACCCCTCCACTTT. This encodes CASSQGWGYNSPLHF.

The CDR3 protein is CASSLPGLNTKSGNTIYF. The DNA of the CDR3 is TGTGCCAGCAGCTTGCCTGGGCTCAACACGAAATCCGGAAACACCATATATTTT. The chain recombines TRBV5-5 with TRBJ1-3; D remains unclear. The CDR3 is made up of 18 amino acids. Trimming removed 1 base from V and 4 bases from J, with 21 bases in between. Germline V gives CDR1 SGHKS, CDR2 YYEKEE (reference sequence).

The V call is TRBV5-1, the J call TRBJ1-2; the match to TRBD1 covers 7 bases. V gave up 0 bases and J gave up 7 bases; unmatched junction bases: 6. The CDR3 extends over 14 amino acids. CDR1 and CDR2 from the germline V gene are SGHRS and YFSETQ. The DNA of the CDR3 is TGCGCCAGCAGCTTGGGCAGGGGGTTCGGTGGCTACACCTTC. Translating gives CASSLGRGFGGYTF.

This clonotype has only a few counts. The V and J genes are TRBV6-2 or TRBV6-3 and TRBJ1-2, with D possibly matching TRBD1 (5 bases). V lost 7 bases, J lost 6 bases, and 12 bases lay in between. Germline CDR1 reads MNHEY; CDR2 reads SVGEGT. The CDR3 sequence is 12 residues long. CDR3 sequence (DNA): TGTGCCAGCACCTACAACAGGAATGGCTACACCTTC. This sequence encodes CASTYNRNGYTF.

With respect to this clonotype: A much larger clone differs from this one at a single base, so this may be a read error. In DNA form, the CDR3 reads TGCGCCACACTACCGGGTGCGGGTGGCTACACCTTC. Protein: CATLPGAGGYTF. V and J are TRBV5-1 and TRBJ1-2; D is unclear. CDR1 is SGHRS and CDR2 is YFSETQ in the germline V gene. There are 12 residues in the CDR3. The V end was cut by 9 bases, the J end by 7 bases, with 16 bases between.

This clonotype was counted only a few times. The chain recombines TRBV20-1 with TRBJ2-7, with 8 bases aligning to TRBD2. The CDR3 consists of 14 residues. Germline CDR1 reads DFQATT; CDR2 reads SNEGSKA (reference sequence). V was pared by 5 bases and J by 6 bases, with 12 bases of the junction left unmatched. The DNA for the CDR3 is TGCAGTGCTCAGAAGCGGGAGAGGTCCCTCGAGCAGTACTTC. Amino acid sequence: CSAQKRERSLEQYF.

Ten or more counts support this clonotype. J is TRBJ1-1 and V is TRBV5-1, with D tentatively TRBD1 (6 bases). Trimming took 3 bases from V and 2 from J, leaving 11 bases between them. The CDR3 extends over 14 amino acids. Germline CDR1 and CDR2: SGHRS and YFSETQ. As DNA, the CDR3 is TGCGCCAGCAGCTCCGGGACACATAACACTGAAGCTTTCTTT. This sequence encodes CASSSGTHNTEAFF.

This clonotype has a handful of counts. This chain joins TRBV27 and TRBJ1-1; D remains unclear. The germline V gene has CDR1 MNHEY and CDR2 SMNVEV (reference sequence). CDR3 length equals 11 residues. The V gene lost 7 bases and the J gene lost 6 bases, with 9 bases spanning the gap. This chain's CDR3 is CASKGGAEAFF. The CDR3 DNA reads TGTGCCAGCAAGGGTGGCGCTGAAGCTTTCTTT.

This clonotype occurred a few times. The chain has TRBV4-2 and TRBJ1-4; D gene unclear. The CDR3 runs to 13 residues. Germline V lookup: CDR1 LGHNA, CDR2 YNFKEQ. Trimming left V 6 bases short and J 1 base short, with 6 bases between. CDR3 DNA sequence: TGTGCCAGCAGACATGGAACTAATGAAAAACTGTTTTTT. This sequence encodes CASRHGTNEKLFF.

This clonotype was seen a handful of times. The rearrangement joins TRBV5-1 to TRBJ1-1; TRBD1 might be the D (6 bases). The germline V gene encodes CDR1 SGHRS and CDR2 YFSETQ. The CDR3 has 15 residues. The ends were cut back, 0 bases at V and 7 bases at J, with 16 bases in the middle. CDR3 loop: CASSLAGQILNEAFF. The CDR3 nucleotides are TGCGCCAGCAGCTTGGCCGGACAGATCCTAAATGAAGCTTTCTTT.

The chain couples TRBV5-1 to TRBJ2-7; tentative D call: TRBD2 (5 bases). CDR3 length equals 14 residues. Germline CDR1 SGHRS, CDR2 YFSETQ. V lost 4 bases to trimming and J lost 1 base, with 12 bases between them. CDR3 in DNA: TGCGCCAGCAGCCAGCTCGGGATTTCCTACGAGCAGTACTTC. It yields the protein CASSQLGISYEQYF.

The chain has TRBV13 and TRBJ2-1; D is uncertain. Trimming shortened V by 5 bases and J by 5 bases, and 13 bases separated the two germline ends. Germline V CDR1 and CDR2: PRHDT, FYEKMQ (reference sequence). This CDR3 has 14 residues. CDR3 DNA: TGTGCCAGCAGCCCCCGCATAGAAAACAATGAGCAGTTCTTC. Its translation is CASSPRIENNEQFF.